This T cell receptor (beta chain) is drawn from a study of blood T cells in healthy people across ages (dated by TCRdb to between 2015 and 2016). As for the study more broadly: In model experiments, roughly one uniquely barcoded TCR beta cDNA molecule per two T cells was captured by template switching. Using deep sequencing normalized with unique cDNA molecular identifiers, the study measured how TCR beta repertoire diversity changes with age. Donors were grouped into four age groups: young (average 16 years), middle-aged (less than 40), aged (over 55) and long-lived (about 89). The study analyzed two additional independent replicas of 1 million unique cDNA reads from the same blood draw for two donors, one aged 18 to 30 and one aged 80 or older. To avoid experimental bias, donors of different ages were randomly spread across the sequencing lanes. Overall results and qualifications from the work: Observed TCR beta diversity per million T cells fell roughly linearly with age, and a significant reduction was already apparent by age around 40. A strong correlation was found between observed TCR beta diversity and the percentage of naive T cells measured by flow cytometry. Since profiling was done on bulk unsorted PBMCs, naive and antigen-experienced compartments could not be conclusively compared. Estimates of total diversity based on one million sequenced T cells were regarded as lower bounds and as underestimates. The long-lived group showed more naive CD4+ T cells, fewer expanded clones and increased TCR diversity than the aged group, suggesting age selection. Donor CMV infection status was unknown, potentially confounding age-related changes in expanded clonotypes.

This clonotype was counted between two and nine times. Its target antigen remains unknown. No much larger clonotype is one base removed from it; base qualities were not supplied. Library preparation used 5' RACE. The sequencer was an Illumina HiSeq 2500. A second PCR of 7 to 11 cycles was performed with a sample-barcoded 5' primer and a J-beta primer mix. A unique molecular identifier was introduced onto each TCR beta cDNA molecule by a template-switch 5' adaptor carrying 12 random nucleotides. Each sample yielded at least 2.5 million CDR3-containing paired-end reads. All of the RNA was converted into first-strand cDNA using the Mint cDNA synthesis kit, with a TRBC-specific oligonucleotide serving as the primer. All cDNA was treated with uracil-DNA glycosylase and then went through a first 18-cycle PCR with the universal primers M1SS and BC2_uni_R. The study's processing was this. Normalization of each sample was performed by random selection of 1 million high-quality reads, each carrying a distinct molecular identifier. Instead of being binned into consensus sequences, reads that shared molecular identifiers were thrown out. MiTCR, run with a Q25 quality threshold and the strictest error-elimination algorithm, handled CDR3 identification, clonotype clustering and error correction. Lower-bound total TCR beta diversity was estimated with a nonparametric unseen species model using Euler transformation. TCRdb itself trimmed the public reads at Q25 with fastp, ran MiXCR and retained productive beta chains. Each CDR3 protein gets just one entry, which takes the most common genes and DNA from the rows behind it. TCRdb, not the authors, supplied the V and J calls. The sample table holds 850,000 to 1,100,000 distinct CDR3 sequences, of which less than 45% were seen once. The top ten clones comprise 13% of the sample.

From the cysteine up to the phenylalanine, the CDR3 has a length of 16 residues. Of all the DNA, just the CDR3 is kept, 48 bases in frame from base 1. As encoded in the germline V gene, CDR1 is SGHRS while CDR2 is YFSETQ. V is pared back by 4 bases and J by 4 bases, with 17 bases lying between the germline termini. Donors were about 36 systemically healthy Caucasian individuals from Russia aged roughly 6 to 95 years. Approximately 9.3 milliliters of peripheral blood were drawn from each donor into EDTA-treated Vacutainer tubes. Ficoll-Paque density-gradient centrifugation was used to isolate PBMCs, with at least 7 million per sample. Trizol reagent was used to extract total RNA from the PBMCs, yielding at least 5 micrograms per sample. The percentages of naive CD45RAhigh/CD27high T cells were determined by flow cytometry on a PBMC aliquot from every donor.

Sequencing was performed on blood. This sequence was found in a young man in good health. The chain was built from TRBV5-1 and TRBJ1-4, and perhaps TRBD1 as D gene, on 6 matching bases. The encoded CDR3 is CASSMRLDSNNEKLFF. The nucleotide sequence is given as TGCGCCAGCAGCATGAGATTGGACAGCAATAATGAAAAACTGTTTTTT.